The 24 T cell receptor beta chains below all came from one sample that was sequenced in a study of Ad26.COV2.S vaccination and SARS-CoV-2 variants (dated by TCRdb to the early 2020s). Reading the label with the study, this specimen's treatment or condition is: roughly 18 received Ad26.COV2.S at low or high dose, single or two shots; 5 received placebo; per-sample allocation not given. For vaccine and placebo recipients, repertoires were sequenced using samples collected on day 63 after the first injection. The library was prepared using the immunoSEQ multiplex PCR assay. Not all clones reach the TCRdb copy of this immuneACCESS table, which keeps in-frame sequences only. Checked studies attribute under half of the gap to unresolved V genes and leave the rest unexplained. The sample has about 400,000 clones on record, under 90% of them singletons. Approximately 7.8% of the sample is in the top ten clones.

The sequenced sample was peripheral blood, obtained in a trial of Ad26.COV2.S vaccine versus placebo. The source is a person aged 18-65 years who received the Ad26.COV2.S COVID-19 vaccine or a placebo.

The chain links TRBV4-2 to TRBJ1-1; TRBD1 might be the D (6 bases). The CDR3 is 14 residues long. V dropped 1 base and J dropped 1 base, with 7 bases sitting between them. The germline gives CDR1 LGHNA, CDR2 YNFKEQ. The CDR3: CASSQARGNTEAFF. CDR3 DNA: TGTGCCAGCAGCCAAGCCAGGGGGAACACTGAAGCTTTCTTT.

The chain uses TRBV18 and TRBJ1-2; D not certain. The germline V gene encodes CDR1 KGHSH and CDR2 LQKENI. The CDR3 is 15 amino acids. Trimming removed 5 bases at V and 2 bases at J, with 15 bases between. CDR3 nucleotide sequence: TGTGCCAGCTCAGATTCTGTGACGGCCAACTATGGCTACACCTTC. Translation gives CASSDSVTANYGYTF.

This clone was observed a single time. This chain's CDR3 is CASSLGAQGNSPLHF. The CDR3 DNA reads as TGTGCCAGCAGCTTGGGGGCGCAGGGGAATTCACCCCTCCACTTT. The rearrangement uses TRBV5-6 and TRBJ1-6, with a tentative D call TRBD1 (6 bases). The CDR3 loop spans 15 amino acids. V dropped 0 bases and J dropped 7 bases, with 11 bases sitting between them. The germline gives CDR1 SGHDT, CDR2 YYEEEE.

As DNA, the CDR3 is TGTGCCAGCAGCTTGGTAGAAGGGCTCACTGAAGCTTTCTTT. Residues: CASSLVEGLTEAFF. The chain carries TRBV5-5 and TRBJ1-1; D gene uncertain. Trimming pared 0 bases from V and 4 bases from J, leaving 10 bases between. The CDR3 loop spans 14 amino acids. Germline values: CDR1 SGHKS, CDR2 YYEKEE (reference sequence). Supplemented by reference TRBV5-5 and TRBJ1-1, the full variable domain reads DAGVTQSPTHLIKTRGQQVTLRCSPISGHKSVSWYQQVLGQGPQFIFQYYEKEERGRGNFPDRFSARQFPNYSSELNVNALLLGDSALYLCASSLVEGLTEAFFGQGTRLTVV.

This chain uses TRBV10-2 with TRBJ1-1; D ambiguous. The V end was cut by 6 bases, the J end by 11 bases, with 13 bases between. The CDR3 has 11 residues. The V gene's germline CDR1 is WSHSY and CDR2 SAAADI. This chain's CDR3 is CASRDRTGAFF. DNA of the CDR3: TGCGCCAGCAGGGACCGGACGGGGGCTTTCTTT.

The chain links TRBV7-3 to TRBJ2-1; D is unclear. Trimming pared 4 bases from V and 6 bases from J, leaving 10 bases between. This CDR3 region has 13 residues. CDR1 is SGHTA, CDR2 FQGTGA, per germline. The CDR3, as DNA: TGTGCCAGCAGCTCCCCACTACTCAATGAGCAGTTCTTC. This translates into CASSSPLLNEQFF.

This clone was detected only once. The rearrangement links TRBV25-1 to TRBJ2-1, with a weak D call TRBD2 (5 bases). The CDR3 contains 14 residues. Trimming left V 6 bases short and J 1 base short, with 10 bases between. CDR1 MGHDK and CDR2 SYGVNS come from the germline V gene. The CDR3 region is CASRDSESYNEQFF. CDR3 nucleotides: TGTGCCAGCAGAGATAGCGAGTCCTACAATGAGCAGTTCTTC. Variable domain in full (rest from reference TRBV25-1 and TRBJ2-1): EADIYQTPRYLVIGTGKKITLECSQTMGHDKMYWYQQDPGMELHLIHYSYGVNSTEKGDLSSESTVSRIRTEHFPLTLESARPSHTSQYLCASRDSESYNEQFFGPGTRLTVL.

This chain uses TRBV7-3 with TRBJ1-4; 10 bases line up with TRBD1. The CDR3 covers 13 residues. V shed 5 bases and J 8 bases; nucleotides not matched to a gene: 2. Looked up from germline, CDR1 is SGHTA and CDR2 is FQGTGA. The CDR3 sequence is CASSPGQGEKLFF. In DNA form, the CDR3 reads TGTGCCAGCAGCCCGGGACAGGGGGAAAAACTGTTTTTT.

The genes are TRBV30 and TRBJ2-1; 15 bases are shared with TRBD2. Germline V lookup: CDR1 GTSNPN, CDR2 SVGIG (reference sequence). CDR3 length: 17 residues. Trimming cost V 2 bases and J 9 bases; bases outside gene matches: 11. The CDR3 DNA follows: TGTGCCTGGAGTCCCGACCGGACTAGCGGGAGGGCGGGTGAGCAGTTCTTC. Its protein product is CAWSPDRTSGRAGEQFF.

The chain uses TRBV30 and TRBJ1-4; D uncertain. Between the trimmed V and J ends, which lost 3 bases and 8 bases, there was a span of 10 bases. The CDR3 totals 12 residues. Germline values: CDR1 GTSNPN, CDR2 SVGIG (reference sequence). The CDR3 bases are TGTGCCTGGAGCCCCCCGGGCGAAAAACTGTTTTTT. The encoded protein is CAWSPPGEKLFF.

This chain joins TRBV27 and TRBJ2-2, with TRBD2 identical over 7 bases. Unmatched junction bases numbered 16, after V lost 3 bases and J lost 3 bases. This CDR3 has 19 amino acids. Germline values: CDR1 MNHEY, CDR2 SMNVEV (reference sequence). The CDR3 reads CASSLSHARLAGYTGELFF. The CDR3 DNA sequence: TGTGCCAGCAGTTTGTCCCACGCTCGTTTAGCGGGTTACACCGGGGAGCTGTTTTTT.

A remark on this clone: One junction end disagrees with the germline gene, perhaps due to a read error. This chain joins TRBV7-9 and TRBJ2-7; 8 nucleotides agree with TRBD1. This CDR3 comprises 14 residues. The germline V gene encodes CDR1 SEHNR and CDR2 FQNEAQ (reference sequence). CDR3 DNA sequence: TGTGCCAGCAGTCCCGGGACAGGAAACTACGAACAGTACTTC. Protein: CASSPGTGNYEQYF.

V and J are TRBV11-3 and TRBJ1-3; 9 positions match TRBD1. Looked up from germline, CDR1 is SGHNT and CDR2 is YENEEA. This CDR3 contains 17 residues. With 4 bases clipped from V and 4 bases from J, the junction kept 11 bases outside the gene matches. CDR3 in DNA: TGTGCCAGCAGCTCAATCAGCCGGGACAGGGACGGAAACACCATATATTTT. It encodes CASSSISRDRDGNTIYF.

The V call is TRBV29-1, the J call TRBJ1-4; unclear D gene. Germline V lookup: CDR1 SQVTM, CDR2 ANQGSEA. The length of the CDR3 is 13 residues. The V end lost 6 bases, the J end lost 4 bases, and 12 bases lay between the germline ends. The CDR3 spells CSVGSSLNEKLFF. CDR3 coding DNA: TGCAGCGTGGGAAGTAGTCTTAATGAAAAACTGTTTTTT.

J is TRBJ1-1 and V is TRBV18; no clear D. V shed 3 bases and J shed 4 bases, with 12 bases lying between them. In germline, CDR1 is KGHSH, CDR2 LQKENI. The CDR3 has 14 amino acids. CDR3 loop: CASSPAPPGTEAFF. CDR3 DNA sequence: TGTGCCAGCTCACCCGCTCCACCGGGCACTGAAGCTTTCTTT.

V gene TRBV4-1 combines with J gene TRBJ2-2; 10 nucleotides align to TRBD1. CDR3 length equals 15 residues. J was trimmed by 4 bases and V by 6 bases; bases with no gene match: 5. CDR1 MGHRA and CDR2 YSYEKL come from the germline V gene. CDR3 residues: CASSLRDRGTGELFF. The CDR3 coding sequence is TGCGCCAGCAGTCTCCGGGACAGGGGCACCGGGGAGCTGTTTTTT.

The V call is TRBV4-1, the J call TRBJ2-1; tentatively, D is TRBD2 (6 bases). This CDR3 contains 15 residues. The germline V gene encodes CDR1 MGHRA and CDR2 YSYEKL. V was clipped by 0 bases and J by 6 bases, with 12 bases between them. The CDR3 DNA is TGCGCCAGCAGCCAAGATCGAACTAGCTCCAATGAGCAGTTCTTC. Its translation is CASSQDRTSSNEQFF.

The chain uses TRBV24-1 and TRBJ2-1; 7 nucleotides match TRBD1. Germline CDR1 KGHDR, CDR2 SFDVKD. J was trimmed by 8 bases and V by 11 bases; bases with no gene match: 11. This CDR3 is built from 13 residues. The CDR3 spells CASNRGPFYEQFF. CDR3 nucleotide sequence: TGTGCCAGCAACAGGGGACCCTTTTATGAGCAGTTCTTC.

The CDR3 nucleotides are TGTGCCAGCTCACCACAGAATCCCGGCTATGGCTACACCTTC. This sequence encodes CASSPQNPGYGYTF. The chain joins TRBV18 to TRBJ1-2; D not resolved. V was clipped by 1 base and J by 4 bases, with 10 bases between them. CDR1 is KGHSH and CDR2 is LQKENI in the germline V gene. The CDR3 covers 14 residues.

V usage is TRBV6-5 and J usage is TRBJ2-7, with D perhaps TRBD2 (6 bases). This CDR3 region has 14 residues. Trimming removed 6 bases at V and 3 bases at J, with 15 bases between. Germline V gives CDR1 MNHEY, CDR2 SVGAGI. For the CDR3, the DNA is TGTGCCAGCAGCCTCCGTGGACTAAACTACGAGCAGTACTTC. Translation gives CASSLRGLNYEQYF.

The chain is built from TRBV18 and TRBJ2-6, with TRBD1 identical over 9 bases. The germline CDR1 and CDR2 sequences are KGHSH and LQKENI. The J segment lost 0 bases and the V segment lost 3 bases, leaving 9 bases of the junction unmatched. This CDR3 contains 19 residues. In DNA, the CDR3 is TGTGCCAGCTCACCCCAAGGAGGGACAGGGATCTCTGGGGCCAACGTCCTGACTTTC. Amino acids: CASSPQGGTGISGANVLTF.

The chain employs TRBV30 and TRBJ2-3, with D hard to call. The germline CDR1 and CDR2 sequences are GTSNPN and SVGIG (reference sequence). Trimming removed 0 bases at V and 1 base at J, with 5 bases between. The CDR3 has 13 amino acids. CDR3 protein: CAWSVQRTDTQYF. The CDR3 DNA reads as TGTGCCTGGAGTGTACAGCGCACAGATACGCAGTATTTT.

This chain uses TRBV5-1 with TRBJ1-3; maybe TRBD1 (5 bases). V was trimmed by 4 bases and J by 0 bases, leaving 8 bases between them. Germline lookup yields CDR1 SGHRS and CDR2 YFSETQ. CDR3 length equals 14 residues. In DNA form, the CDR3 reads TGCGCCAGCAGCCCCGGGACCTCTGGAAACACCATATATTTT. Protein product: CASSPGTSGNTIYF. Together with reference TRBV5-1 and TRBJ1-3, the CDR3 gives the full variable domain: KAGVTQTPRYLIKTRGQQVTLSCSPISGHRSVSWYQQTPGQGLQFLFEYFSETQRNKGNFPGRFSGRQFSNSRSEMNVSTLELGDSALYLCASSPGTSGNTIYFGEGSWLTVV.

The CDR3, as DNA: TGTGCCAGCAGCCTCGGAGGACTAGCTCAGTATTTT. It encodes CASSLGGLAQYF. The chain couples TRBV5-6 to TRBJ2-3, with 8 bases identical to TRBD2. V lost 4 bases, J lost 12 bases, and 7 bases stayed unmatched. Per the germline V gene, CDR1 is SGHDT and CDR2 is YYEEEE. The CDR3 spans 12 residues.